A single T cell receptor (beta chain) is shown here with its context. The sample is drawn from a study of blood T cell repertoires in COVID-19. Overall study: Samples representing acute and convalescent COVID-19 were sourced from the United States, Italy and Spain. In each case, the material was cDNA or gDNA derived from T cells, B-cell-depleted T cells, or PBMCs.

Study processing details: Amplifying reference gene primers gave estimates of nucleated cell counts. Profiling relied on immunoSEQ multiplex PCR, and the TCRdb table lists in-frame clones only, not all of them. The V and J calls and clone size come from that table; D and trimming were worked out from the DNA. The sample carries approximately 23,000 clones, 90% recorded once. V gave up 5 bases and J gave up 2 bases, with 18 bases separating them. The CDR3 has 17 residues. The germline CDR1 and CDR2 sequences are MDHEN and SYDVKM. This TCR was sampled from a man between 65 and 85 years old with acute or convalescent COVID-19. The sample consisted of peripheral blood. The chain uses TRBV28 and TRBJ2-2, with a tentative D call TRBD2 (6 bases). CDR3 nucleotides: TGTGCCAGCAGTGCGGGACTCCTCTTTTCTAACACCGGGGAGCTGTTTTTT. It codes for CASSAGLLFSNTGELFF.